These 5 T cell receptor beta chains came from one sample sequenced in a study of T cells after yellow fever vaccination. TCRdb ran MiXCR on the 5' RACE reads and lists one entry per CDR3 protein. Of about 550,000 distinct CDR3 sequences listed, 15% to 20% were seen once; the top ten hold around 15%. Material: PBMCs, obtained 15 days after the yellow fever booster vaccination. The receptors stem from a man younger than 40 who received the YFV17D yellow fever vaccine.

A few counts support this clonotype. The genes are TRBV7-3 and TRBJ1-1; D call uncertain. Germline V gene sequence: CDR1 SGHTA, CDR2 FQGTGA. The CDR3 consists of 13 residues. The V end was cut by 1 base, the J end by 7 bases, with 10 bases between. The CDR3 DNA reads TGTGCCAGCAGCTTAAGGGCCGGGGATGAAGCTTTCTTT. Its translation is CASSLRAGDEAFF.

This clonotype was seen a handful of times. The chain employs TRBV6-4 and TRBJ1-6; 8 bases match TRBD1. Germline CDR1 is MRHNA and CDR2 is SNTAGT. The trim removed 6 bases at V and 10 bases at J, leaving 23 bases unmatched. This CDR3 has 19 amino acids. The chain's CDR3 is CASSNTYSMQGASGSPLHF. DNA of the CDR3: TGTGCCAGCAGCAACACTTACAGCATGCAGGGGGCTTCGGGATCACCCCTCCACTTT.

This clonotype was observed a handful of times. The genes are TRBV5-4 and TRBJ2-1; 8 bases agree with TRBD1. The germline CDR1 and CDR2 sequences are SGHNT and YYREEE (reference sequence). Trimming at V came to 4 bases and at J to 2 bases, leaving 5 bases not matched to a gene. CDR3 length: 15 amino acids. The CDR3 DNA is TGTGCCAGCAGCCCGGGACAGGAGGCCTACAATGAGCAGTTCTTC. Protein product: CASSPGQEAYNEQFF. The whole variable domain, remainder taken from reference TRBV5-4 and TRBJ2-1, is ETGVTQSPTHLIKTRGQQVTLRCSSQSGHNTVSWYQQALGQGPQFIFQYYREEENGRGNFPPRFSGLQFPNYSSELNVNALELDDSALYLCASSPGQEAYNEQFFGPGTRLTVL.

The rearrangement uses TRBV5-6 and TRBJ2-5; D not resolved. CDR3 length: 12 amino acids. With 1 base removed from V and 4 bases from J, the gap between germline ends came to 5 bases. Germline V CDR1 and CDR2: SGHDT, YYEEEE. In nucleotides, the CDR3 is TGTGCCAGCAGCTTGTTGGCAGAGACCCAGTACTTC. Its protein is CASSLLAETQYF.

This clonotype has more than one count but fewer than ten. V gene TRBV5-5 combines with J gene TRBJ1-1; a possible D gene is TRBD1 (6 bases). This CDR3 is built from 13 residues. The V and J ends lost 6 bases and 6 bases respectively, with 15 bases between them. Germline CDR1 SGHKS, CDR2 YYEKEE (reference sequence). The CDR3 sequence: CASTLTNRAEAFF. CDR3 DNA: TGTGCCAGCACCCTGACAAACAGGGCTGAAGCTTTCTTT.